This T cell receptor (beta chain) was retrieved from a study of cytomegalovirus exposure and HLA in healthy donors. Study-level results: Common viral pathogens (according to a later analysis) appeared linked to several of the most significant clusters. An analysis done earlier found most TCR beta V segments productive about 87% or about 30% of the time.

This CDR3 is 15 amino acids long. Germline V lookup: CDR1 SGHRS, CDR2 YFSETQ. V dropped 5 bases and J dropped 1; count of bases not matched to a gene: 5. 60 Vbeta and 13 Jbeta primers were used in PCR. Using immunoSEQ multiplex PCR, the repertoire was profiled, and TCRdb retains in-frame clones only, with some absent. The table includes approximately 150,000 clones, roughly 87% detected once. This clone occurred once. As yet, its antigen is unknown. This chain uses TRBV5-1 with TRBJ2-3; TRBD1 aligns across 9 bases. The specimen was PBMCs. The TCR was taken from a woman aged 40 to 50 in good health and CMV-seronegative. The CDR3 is CASRTGGFRTDTQYF. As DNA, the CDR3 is TGCGCCAGCAGGACAGGGGGGTTTCGCACAGATACGCAGTATTTT. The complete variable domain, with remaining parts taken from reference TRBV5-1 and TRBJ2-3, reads KAGVTQTPRYLIKTRGQQVTLSCSPISGHRSVSWYQQTPGQGLQFLFEYFSETQRNKGNFPGRFSGRQFSNSRSEMNVSTLELGDSALYLCASRTGGFRTDTQYFGPGTRLTVL.